This T cell receptor (beta chain) was recorded in a study of blood T cell repertoires in COVID-19. Study information: The study drew acute and convalescent COVID-19 samples from the United States, Italy and Spain. Sample material is recorded as cDNA or gDNA derived from T cells, B-cell-depleted T cells, or PBMCs.

Trimming pared 4 bases from V and 0 bases from J, leaving 16 bases between. Germline CDR1 and CDR2: SGHRS and YFSETQ. The CDR3 covers 16 residues. Per the original data handling: Nucleated cell number was recorded as an estimate derived from reference gene primer amplification. This table comes from immunoSEQ multiplex PCR, and its TCRdb copy is limited to in-frame clones, with some not included. Clone size and V and J calls were adopted from that table, with D and trimming inferred from the DNA. The table records about 250,000 clones, 86% of them present only once. The specimen was peripheral blood. The V and J genes are TRBV5-1 and TRBJ1-1; possible D gene TRBD1, 6 bases. This TCR was sampled from a woman older than 75 with COVID-19, enrolled during active disease. This CDR3 is CASSIQAQGMNTEAFF. Written as DNA, the CDR3 is TGCGCCAGCAGCATCCAAGCACAGGGTATGAACACTGAAGCTTTCTTT.